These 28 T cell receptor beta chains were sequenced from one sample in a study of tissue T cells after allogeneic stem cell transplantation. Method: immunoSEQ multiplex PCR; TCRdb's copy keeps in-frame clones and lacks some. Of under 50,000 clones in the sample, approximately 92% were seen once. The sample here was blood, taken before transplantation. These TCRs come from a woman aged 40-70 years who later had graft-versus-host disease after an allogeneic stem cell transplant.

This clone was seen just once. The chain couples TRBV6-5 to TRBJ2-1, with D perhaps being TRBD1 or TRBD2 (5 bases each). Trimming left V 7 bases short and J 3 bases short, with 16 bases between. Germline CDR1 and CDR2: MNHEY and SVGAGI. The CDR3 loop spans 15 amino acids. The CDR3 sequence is CASNVGVGDYNEQFF. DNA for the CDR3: TGTGCCAGCAATGTGGGGGTGGGGGACTACAATGAGCAGTTCTTC.

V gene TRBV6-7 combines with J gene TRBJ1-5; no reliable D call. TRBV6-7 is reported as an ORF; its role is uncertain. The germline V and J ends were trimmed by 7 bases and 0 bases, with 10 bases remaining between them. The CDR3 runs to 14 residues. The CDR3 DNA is TGTGCCAGCAAATACAGCCATAGCAATCAGCCCCAGCATTTT. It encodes CASKYSHSNQPQHF.

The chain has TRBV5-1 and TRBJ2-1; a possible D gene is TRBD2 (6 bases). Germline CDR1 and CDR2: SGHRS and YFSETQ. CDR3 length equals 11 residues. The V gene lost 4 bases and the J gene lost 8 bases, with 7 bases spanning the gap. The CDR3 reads CASSPGDEQFF. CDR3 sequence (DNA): TGCGCCAGCAGCCCGGGAGATGAGCAGTTCTTC. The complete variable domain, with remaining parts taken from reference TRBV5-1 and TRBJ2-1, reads KAGVTQTPRYLIKTRGQQVTLSCSPISGHRSVSWYQQTPGQGLQFLFEYFSETQRNKGNFPGRFSGRQFSNSRSEMNVSTLELGDSALYLCASSPGDEQFFGPGTRLTVL.

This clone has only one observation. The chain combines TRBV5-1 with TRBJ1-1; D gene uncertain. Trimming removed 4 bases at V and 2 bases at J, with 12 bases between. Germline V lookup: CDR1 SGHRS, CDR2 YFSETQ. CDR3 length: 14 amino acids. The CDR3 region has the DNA TGCGCCAGCAGCCGACATAGCTTCAACACTGAAGCTTTCTTT. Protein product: CASSRHSFNTEAFF.

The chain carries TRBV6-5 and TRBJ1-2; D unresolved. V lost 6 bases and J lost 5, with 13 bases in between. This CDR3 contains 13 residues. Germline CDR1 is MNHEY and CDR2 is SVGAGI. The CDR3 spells CASRGGTGYGYTF. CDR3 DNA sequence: TGTGCCAGCAGAGGCGGAACGGGGTATGGCTACACCTTC.

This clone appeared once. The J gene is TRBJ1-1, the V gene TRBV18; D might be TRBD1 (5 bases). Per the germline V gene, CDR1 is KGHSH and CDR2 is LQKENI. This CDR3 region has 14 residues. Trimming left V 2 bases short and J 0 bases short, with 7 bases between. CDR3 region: CASSPGAMNTEAFF. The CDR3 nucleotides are TGTGCCAGCTCACCAGGGGCCATGAACACTGAAGCTTTCTTT.

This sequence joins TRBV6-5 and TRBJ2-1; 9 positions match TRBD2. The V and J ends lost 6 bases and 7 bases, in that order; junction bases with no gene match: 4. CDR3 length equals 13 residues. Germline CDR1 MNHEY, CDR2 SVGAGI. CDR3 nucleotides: TGTGCCAGCAGGTTAGCGGGAGCAAATGAGCAGTTCTTC. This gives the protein CASRLAGANEQFF.

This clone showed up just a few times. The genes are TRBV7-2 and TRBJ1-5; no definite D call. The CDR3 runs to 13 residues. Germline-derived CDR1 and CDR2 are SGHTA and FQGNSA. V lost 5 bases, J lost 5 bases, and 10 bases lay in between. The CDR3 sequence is CASSPRPDQPQHF. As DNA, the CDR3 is TGTGCCAGCAGCCCGCGTCCTGATCAGCCCCAGCATTTT.

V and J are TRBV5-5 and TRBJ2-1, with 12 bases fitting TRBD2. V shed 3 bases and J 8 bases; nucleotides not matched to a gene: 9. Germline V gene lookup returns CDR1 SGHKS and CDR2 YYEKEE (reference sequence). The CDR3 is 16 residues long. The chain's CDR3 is CASSSARTSGTHEQFF. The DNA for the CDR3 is TGTGCCAGCAGCTCCGCCCGGACTAGCGGGACTCATGAGCAGTTCTTC. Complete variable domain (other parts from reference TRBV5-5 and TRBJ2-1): DAGVTQSPTHLIKTRGQQVTLRCSPISGHKSVSWYQQVLGQGPQFIFQYYEKEERGRGNFPDRFSARQFPNYSSELNVNALLLGDSALYLCASSSARTSGTHEQFFGPGTRLTVL.

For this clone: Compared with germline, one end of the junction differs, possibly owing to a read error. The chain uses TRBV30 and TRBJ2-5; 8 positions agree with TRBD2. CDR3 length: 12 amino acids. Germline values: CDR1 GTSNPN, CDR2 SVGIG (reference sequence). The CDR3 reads CAWSVASGHLDF. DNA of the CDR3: TGTGCCTGGAGTGTGGCTAGCGGGCATTTGGACTTC.

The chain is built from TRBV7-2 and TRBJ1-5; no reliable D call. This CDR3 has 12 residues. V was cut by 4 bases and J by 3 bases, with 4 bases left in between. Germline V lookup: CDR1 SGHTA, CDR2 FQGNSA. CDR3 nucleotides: TGTGCCAGCAGCTATTACAATCAGCCCCAGCATTTT. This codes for CASSYYNQPQHF.

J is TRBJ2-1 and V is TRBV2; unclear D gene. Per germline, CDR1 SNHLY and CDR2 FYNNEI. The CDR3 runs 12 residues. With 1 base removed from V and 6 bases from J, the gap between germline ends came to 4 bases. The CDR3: CASSEDANEQFF. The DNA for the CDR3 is TGTGCCAGCAGTGAAGACGCCAATGAGCAGTTCTTC.

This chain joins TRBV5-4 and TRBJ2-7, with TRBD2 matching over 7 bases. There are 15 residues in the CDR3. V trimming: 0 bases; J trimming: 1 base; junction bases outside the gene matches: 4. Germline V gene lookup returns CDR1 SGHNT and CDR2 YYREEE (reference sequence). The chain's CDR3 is CASSLASGLSYEQYF. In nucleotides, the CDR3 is TGTGCCAGCAGCTTGGCTAGCGGACTATCCTACGAGCAGTACTTC.

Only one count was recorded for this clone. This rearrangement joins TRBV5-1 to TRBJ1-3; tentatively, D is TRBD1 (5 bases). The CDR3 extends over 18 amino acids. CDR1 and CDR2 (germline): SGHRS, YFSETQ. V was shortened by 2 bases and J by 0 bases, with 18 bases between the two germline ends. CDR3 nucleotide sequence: TGCGCCAGCAGCTTAGGATTCGACAGCTACTCCTCTGGAAACACCATATATTTT. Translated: CASSLGFDSYSSGNTIYF.

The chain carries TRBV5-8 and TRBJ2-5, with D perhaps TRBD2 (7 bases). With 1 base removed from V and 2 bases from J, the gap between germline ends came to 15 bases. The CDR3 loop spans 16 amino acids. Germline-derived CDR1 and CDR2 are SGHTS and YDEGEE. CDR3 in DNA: TGTGCCAGCAGCTTGCCGGGGGGCGGGCTGCAAGAGACCCAGTACTTC. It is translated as CASSLPGGGLQETQYF.

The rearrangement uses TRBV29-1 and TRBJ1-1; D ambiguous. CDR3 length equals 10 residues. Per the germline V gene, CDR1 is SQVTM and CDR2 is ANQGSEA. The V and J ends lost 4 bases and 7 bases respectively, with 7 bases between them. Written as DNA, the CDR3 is TGCAGCGTTGTTGCCAGTGAAGCTTTCTTT. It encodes CSVVASEAFF.

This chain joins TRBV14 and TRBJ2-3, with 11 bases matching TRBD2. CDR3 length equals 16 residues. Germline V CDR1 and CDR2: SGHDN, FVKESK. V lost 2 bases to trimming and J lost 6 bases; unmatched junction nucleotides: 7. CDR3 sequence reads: CASSQLSGRAWDTQYF. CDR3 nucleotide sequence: TGTGCCAGCAGCCAACTTAGCGGGAGGGCCTGGGATACGCAGTATTTT.

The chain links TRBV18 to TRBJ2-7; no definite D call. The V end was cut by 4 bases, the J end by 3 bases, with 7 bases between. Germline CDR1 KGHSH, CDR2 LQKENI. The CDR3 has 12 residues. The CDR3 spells CASSQEIYEQYF. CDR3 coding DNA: TGTGCCAGCTCACAGGAGATCTACGAGCAGTACTTC.

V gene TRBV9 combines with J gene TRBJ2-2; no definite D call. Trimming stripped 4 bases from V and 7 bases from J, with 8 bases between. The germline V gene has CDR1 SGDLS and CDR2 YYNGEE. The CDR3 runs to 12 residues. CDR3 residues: CASSPIGGELFF. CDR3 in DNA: TGTGCCAGCAGCCCAATCGGCGGGGAGCTGTTTTTT.

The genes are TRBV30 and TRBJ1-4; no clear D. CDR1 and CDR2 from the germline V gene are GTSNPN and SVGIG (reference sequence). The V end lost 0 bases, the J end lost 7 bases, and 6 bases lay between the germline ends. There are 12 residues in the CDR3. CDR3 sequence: CAWSVAGEKLFF. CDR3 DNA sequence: TGTGCCTGGAGTGTGGCAGGTGAAAAACTGTTTTTT.

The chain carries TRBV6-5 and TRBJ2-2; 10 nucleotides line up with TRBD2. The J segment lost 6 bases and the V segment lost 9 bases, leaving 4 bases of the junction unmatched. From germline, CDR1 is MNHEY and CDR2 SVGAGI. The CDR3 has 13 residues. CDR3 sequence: CAREREGSGELFF. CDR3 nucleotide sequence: TGTGCCAGGGAGCGGGAGGGCTCCGGGGAGCTGTTTTTT.

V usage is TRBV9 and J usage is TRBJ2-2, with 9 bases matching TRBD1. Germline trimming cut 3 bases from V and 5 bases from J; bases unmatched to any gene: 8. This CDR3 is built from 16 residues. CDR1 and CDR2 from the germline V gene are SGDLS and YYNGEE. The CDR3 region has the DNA TGTGCCAGCAGCGCGCGACAGGGGGTGCGAACCGGGGAGCTGTTTTTT. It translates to CASSARQGVRTGELFF.

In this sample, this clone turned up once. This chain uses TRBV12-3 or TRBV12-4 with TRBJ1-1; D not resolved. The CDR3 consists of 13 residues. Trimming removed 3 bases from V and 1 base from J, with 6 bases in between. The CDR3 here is CASSLAGNTEAFF. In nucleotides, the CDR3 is TGTGCCAGCAGTTTGGCGGGGAACACTGAAGCTTTCTTT.

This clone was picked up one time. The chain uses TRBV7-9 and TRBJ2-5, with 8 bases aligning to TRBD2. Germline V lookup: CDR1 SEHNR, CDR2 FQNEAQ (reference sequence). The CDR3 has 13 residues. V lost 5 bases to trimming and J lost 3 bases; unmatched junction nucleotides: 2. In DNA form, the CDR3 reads TGTGCCAGCAGCCTGGGACTAGAAGAGACCCAGTACTTC. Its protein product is CASSLGLEETQYF.

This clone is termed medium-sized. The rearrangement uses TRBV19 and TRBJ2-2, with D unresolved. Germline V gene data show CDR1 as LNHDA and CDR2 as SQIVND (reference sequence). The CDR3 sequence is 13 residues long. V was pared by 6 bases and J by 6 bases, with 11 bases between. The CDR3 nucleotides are TGTGCCAGTAGGGGTACAGTCCCCGGGGAGCTGTTTTTT. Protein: CASRGTVPGELFF.

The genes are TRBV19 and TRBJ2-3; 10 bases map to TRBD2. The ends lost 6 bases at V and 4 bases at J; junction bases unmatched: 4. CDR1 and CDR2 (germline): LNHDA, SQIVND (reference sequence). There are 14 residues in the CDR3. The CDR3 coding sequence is TGTGCCAGTAGGCCCAGCGGGAGGGCAGATACGCAGTATTTT. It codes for CASRPSGRADTQYF. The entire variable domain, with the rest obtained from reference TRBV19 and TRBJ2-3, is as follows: DGGITQSPKYLFRKEGQNVTLSCEQNLNHDAMYWYRQDPGQGLRLIYYSQIVNDFQKGDIAEGYSVSREKKESFPLTVTSAQKNPTAFYLCASRPSGRADTQYFGPGTRLTVL.

CDR3 in amino acids: CATSDLGLAGRSDTQYF. The CDR3 DNA sequence: TGTGCCACCAGTGATTTGGGACTAGCGGGGCGGTCAGATACGCAGTATTTT. V is TRBV24-1 and J is TRBJ2-3, with 12 bases identical to TRBD2. Germline V gene lookup returns CDR1 KGHDR and CDR2 SFDVKD. V shed 0 bases and J 4 bases; nucleotides not matched to a gene: 4. The CDR3 has 17 residues.

The CDR3 coding sequence is TGTGCCAGCAGTTTAGACAGGGGTCTGGGCTACACCTTC. Translated: CASSLDRGLGYTF. V gene TRBV12-3 or TRBV12-4 combines with J gene TRBJ1-2; 7 bases line up with TRBD1. V shed 1 base, J shed 8 bases, and the junction held 4 bases outside the gene matches. This CDR3 has 13 residues.